The TCR beta chain under discussion was sequenced for a study of shared clonotypes between healthy human individuals. Germline V CDR1 and CDR2: KGHSH, LQKENI. V gave up 3 bases and J gave up 9 bases, with 24 bases separating them. CDR3 length equals 17 residues. Sequenced by immunoSEQ multiplex PCR; TCRdb stores in-frame clones only, minus some. The table records about 610,000 clones, more than 95% of them present only once. The rearrangement uses TRBV18 and TRBJ2-1; D is perhaps TRBD1 (6 bases). Specimen: naive CD4+ T cells sorted from blood. The subset was: CD45RA+ positively selected. This TCR derives from a woman aged 25 to 39 in good health. The CDR3 DNA is TGTGCCAGCTCACCGTTTCGTCAGGGGTCCTCCCTCGGTGAGCAGTTCTTC. Translation: CASSPFRQGSSLGEQFF.